The 29 T cell receptor beta chains reported below all come from one sample, sequenced in a study of control samples from healthy donors and cancer patients. Generated by immunoSEQ multiplex PCR, the TCRdb table keeps only in-frame clones and is missing some. Of around 130,000 clones listed, about 88% are singletons. Sequences were obtained from blood. All receptors come from a man aged 50 to 59 in good health.

The chain employs TRBV27 and TRBJ2-3; 13 nucleotides match TRBD2. CDR3 length: 16 amino acids. Looked up from germline, CDR1 is MNHEY and CDR2 is SMNVEV (reference sequence). V lost 2 bases and J lost 6; bases outside the gene matches: 5. In nucleotides, the CDR3 is TGTGCCAGCAGTTTAAAGGGACTAGCGGGGACTGATACGCAGTATTTT. Its protein product is CASSLKGLAGTDTQYF.

This chain uses TRBV13 with TRBJ1-3; D is ambiguous. Germline V gene lookup returns CDR1 PRHDT and CDR2 FYEKMQ (reference sequence). V lost 5 bases, J lost 0 bases, and 11 bases lay in between. The CDR3 covers 15 residues. The CDR3 region is CASSRSGRSGNTIYF. The CDR3, as DNA: TGTGCCAGCAGCCGGTCAGGACGCTCTGGAAACACCATATATTTT.

This chain links TRBV4-1 with TRBJ2-4; D gene ambiguous. V lost 10 bases and J lost 0, with 10 bases in between. This CDR3 spans 13 amino acids. CDR1 and CDR2 from the germline V gene are MGHRA and YSYEKL. CDR3 sequence reads: CAIVDLAKNIQYF. CDR3 in DNA: TGCGCCATCGTAGATTTAGCCAAAAACATTCAGTACTTC.

The rearrangement joins TRBV19 to TRBJ1-1, with D tentatively TRBD1 (6 bases). This CDR3 is built from 17 residues. Germline V gene data show CDR1 as LNHDA and CDR2 as SQIVND (reference sequence). Trimming stripped 5 bases from V and 0 bases from J, with 19 bases between. CDR3 residues: CASSPRGAGVMNTEAFF. In DNA, the CDR3 is TGTGCCAGTAGTCCACGGGGGGCAGGGGTAATGAACACTGAAGCTTTCTTT.

This clone was recorded only once. The chain has TRBV19 and TRBJ2-1; D may be TRBD2 (5 bases). The V end lost 7 bases, the J end lost 2 bases, and 18 bases lay between the germline ends. The CDR3 consists of 16 residues. CDR1 is LNHDA and CDR2 is SQIVND in the germline V gene (reference sequence). The CDR3 loop reads CASTPRTGIAYNEQFF. The CDR3 DNA reads TGTGCCAGTACCCCACGTACCGGGATTGCCTACAATGAGCAGTTCTTC.

This clone was seen only a few times. CDR3 sequence (DNA): TGTGCCAGCAGTCGGGACGGATTCTATGGCTACACCTTC. Its protein is CASSRDGFYGYTF. The chain links TRBV6-5 to TRBJ1-2, with a possible D match to TRBD1 (5 bases). Germline CDR1 reads MNHEY; CDR2 reads SVGAGI. V lost 5 bases to trimming and J lost 4 bases, with 11 bases between them. The CDR3 extends over 13 amino acids.

The chain uses TRBV27 and TRBJ1-2, with D maybe TRBD1 (5 bases). Germline V lookup: CDR1 MNHEY, CDR2 SMNVEV (reference sequence). V gave up 3 bases and J gave up 4 bases, with 12 bases separating them. This CDR3 region has 14 residues. The CDR3 here is CASSFGSGSYGYTF. CDR3 coding DNA: TGTGCCAGCAGTTTCGGGTCAGGGAGCTATGGCTACACCTTC.

This chain uses TRBV7-8 with TRBJ2-1; maybe TRBD2 (6 bases). CDR1 SGHVS and CDR2 FQNEAQ come from the germline V gene. The germline V and J ends were trimmed by 5 bases and 0 bases, with 11 bases remaining between them. The CDR3 runs to 15 residues. The CDR3 protein is CASSLGGPSYNEQFF. For the CDR3, the DNA is TGTGCCAGCAGCCTCGGGGGACCCTCCTACAATGAGCAGTTCTTC.

The chain's CDR3 is CASSMDSDNLFF. CDR3 DNA: TGTGCCAGCAGTATGGACAGTGATAATCTGTTCTTC. The chain recombines TRBV6-5 with TRBJ2-1, with D possibly being TRBD1 (6 bases). CDR1 and CDR2 from the germline V gene are MNHEY and SVGAGI. This CDR3 has 12 amino acids. The V and J ends lost 5 bases and 15 bases respectively, with 17 bases between them.

This chain connects TRBV6-5 to TRBJ2-1; no reliable D call. Trimming left V 6 bases short and J 7 bases short, with 16 bases between. This CDR3 is 14 amino acids long. Germline V gives CDR1 MNHEY, CDR2 SVGAGI. The CDR3 sequence: CASRGTVSGNEQFF. For the CDR3, the DNA is TGTGCCAGCAGAGGAACTGTCAGTGGTAATGAGCAGTTCTTC.

The chain links TRBV9 to TRBJ2-3; 7 bases fit TRBD1. Germline V gene lookup returns CDR1 SGDLS and CDR2 YYNGEE. Trimming at V came to 1 base and at J to 4 bases, leaving 6 bases not matched to a gene. The CDR3 sequence is 15 residues long. The CDR3 sequence: CASSVSRGRSDTQYF. Written as DNA, the CDR3 is TGTGCCAGCAGCGTAAGCAGGGGGAGATCAGATACGCAGTATTTT.

CDR3 region: CASSYSKFRGIKYF. The CDR3 region has the DNA TGTGCCAGCAGTTACTCGAAGTTCAGGGGGATAAAGTACTTC. The V gene is TRBV6-5, the J gene TRBJ2-7; TRBD1 agrees at 7 bases. CDR3 length: 14 residues. Germline V gene lookup returns CDR1 MNHEY and CDR2 SVGAGI. J lost 11 bases, V lost 0 bases, and 10 bases had no gene match.

V is TRBV9 and J is TRBJ1-2; D is perhaps TRBD1 (6 bases). Trimming stripped 4 bases from V and 5 bases from J, with 15 bases between. The CDR3 totals 14 residues. Germline V gene sequence: CDR1 SGDLS, CDR2 YYNGEE. CDR3 DNA sequence: TGTGCCAGCAGCCAAGGGACACCGCAATATGGCTACACCTTC. Translated: CASSQGTPQYGYTF.

The gene calls are TRBV12-5 and TRBJ2-3; D possibly corresponds to TRBD1 (7 bases). CDR3 length: 16 amino acids. Trimming left V 1 base short and J 6 bases short, with 17 bases between. The germline gives CDR1 LGHNT, CDR2 FRNRAP. The CDR3, as DNA: TGTGCTAGTGGTTTGGGCCGGAGGGGGCAGGTTGATACGCAGTATTTT. It encodes CASGLGRRGQVDTQYF.

This sequence joins TRBV18 and TRBJ1-6; the D gene is possibly TRBD1 (5 bases). This CDR3 has 14 amino acids. V was shortened by 3 bases and J by 7 bases, with 10 bases between the two germline ends. The V gene's germline CDR1 is KGHSH and CDR2 LQKENI. DNA for the CDR3: TGTGCCAGCTCACCGGCCGGGACCAATTCACCCCTCCACTTT. It codes for CASSPAGTNSPLHF.

The CDR3 here is CASSDGLALRPDTQYF. The CDR3 bases are TGTGCCAGCAGTGATGGACTAGCTTTGCGTCCAGATACGCAGTATTTT. The chain recombines TRBV2 with TRBJ2-3; TRBD2 matches at 8 bases. This CDR3 has 16 residues. CDR1 and CDR2 from the germline V gene are SNHLY and FYNNEI. Unmatched junction bases numbered 9, after V lost 3 bases and J lost 4 bases.

This chain uses TRBV5-1 with TRBJ2-5; D possibly corresponds to TRBD1 (5 bases). Germline CDR1 and CDR2: SGHRS and YFSETQ. Trimming cost V 1 base and J 5 bases, with 9 bases left between them. The CDR3 consists of 13 residues. The CDR3 spells CASSLQGMETQYF. The CDR3 nucleotides read TGCGCCAGCAGCTTGCAGGGTATGGAGACCCAGTACTTC.

The gene calls are TRBV29-1 and TRBJ1-6, with D hard to call. V was trimmed by 8 bases and J by 7 bases, leaving 15 bases between them. From germline, CDR1 is SQVTM and CDR2 ANQGSEA. CDR3 length: 13 residues. The CDR3 here is CSPVVLRNSPLHF. The CDR3 DNA is TGCAGCCCTGTTGTCCTGAGGAATTCACCCCTCCACTTT.

The V gene is TRBV5-1, the J gene TRBJ1-6, with a possible D match to TRBD1 (5 bases). The germline V gene encodes CDR1 SGHRS and CDR2 YFSETQ. V was shortened by 0 bases and J by 1 base, with 8 bases between the two germline ends. The CDR3 is made up of 16 amino acids. This CDR3 reads CASSLERGSYNSPLHF. CDR3 coding DNA: TGCGCCAGCAGCTTGGAGAGGGGATCCTATAATTCACCCCTCCACTTT.

The V gene is TRBV15, the J gene TRBJ1-1; D gene uncertain. The CDR3 contains 13 residues. The V end lost 4 bases, the J end lost 1 base, and 7 bases lay between the germline ends. Germline V gives CDR1 LNHNV, CDR2 YYDKDF (reference sequence). Here the CDR3 DNA reads TGTGCCACCAGCAACCGGGGGAACACTGAAGCTTTCTTT. Its protein product is CATSNRGNTEAFF.

This clone was recorded once. The chain recombines TRBV2 with TRBJ2-5; 7 bases fit TRBD1. This CDR3 contains 13 residues. The germline gives CDR1 SNHLY, CDR2 FYNNEI. V lost 6 bases to trimming and J lost 5 bases; unmatched junction nucleotides: 6. The CDR3 DNA reads as TGTGCCAGCAGAAAGACAGGGCGGGAGACCCAGTACTTC. Protein: CASRKTGRETQYF.

The rearrangement uses TRBV2 and TRBJ2-5; 9 positions agree with TRBD1. This CDR3 is 15 amino acids long. V trimming: 5 bases; J trimming: 5 bases; junction bases outside the gene matches: 9. Germline CDR1 reads SNHLY; CDR2 reads FYNNEI. The CDR3 loop reads CASSQQGQGLETQYF. CDR3 coding DNA: TGTGCCAGCAGTCAACAGGGACAGGGATTGGAGACCCAGTACTTC.

V is TRBV9 and J is TRBJ2-7; TRBD1 aligns across 7 bases. Germline trimming cut 2 bases from V and 3 bases from J; bases unmatched to any gene: 8. Germline CDR1 is SGDLS and CDR2 is YYNGEE. This CDR3 has 15 residues. CDR3 loop: CASSVTGVAIYEQYF. As DNA, the CDR3 is TGTGCCAGCAGCGTTACAGGGGTCGCGATCTACGAGCAGTACTTC. Using reference TRBV9 and TRBJ2-7 for the parts outside the CDR3, the full variable domain is DSGVTQTPKHLITATGQRVTLRCSPRSGDLSVYWYQQSLDQGLQFLIQYYNGEERAKGNILERFSAQQFPDLHSELNLSSLELGDSALYFCASSVTGVAIYEQYFGPGTRLTVT.

The chain uses TRBV30 and TRBJ2-7, with D tentatively TRBD2 (6 bases). Germline CDR1 reads GTSNPN; CDR2 reads SVGIG (reference sequence). CDR3 length: 16 residues. Deletions cut 2 bases from V and 0 bases from J, with 17 bases between. The CDR3 region has the DNA TGTGCCTGGAGTCTAGCCGGGACTTTTATCTCCTACGAGCAGTACTTC. As protein: CAWSLAGTFISYEQYF.

The chain combines TRBV19 with TRBJ2-1; D possibly corresponds to TRBD1 (5 bases). The germline V gene has CDR1 LNHDA and CDR2 SQIVND (reference sequence). Deletions cut 7 bases from V and 1 base from J, with 17 bases between. The CDR3 covers 16 residues. The CDR3 loop reads CASTLGLAVSYNEQFF. Here the CDR3 DNA reads TGTGCCAGTACCCTGGGGCTGGCCGTTTCCTACAATGAGCAGTTCTTC.

V and J are TRBV30 and TRBJ1-1; tentatively, D is TRBD1 (6 bases). V lost 3 bases and J lost 6, with 11 bases in between. The germline CDR1 and CDR2 sequences are GTSNPN and SVGIG (reference sequence). CDR3 length: 12 residues. CDR3 nucleotides: TGTGCCTGGAGCATACAGGGACCTGAAGCTTTCTTT. Amino acids: CAWSIQGPEAFF.

Here the CDR3 DNA reads TGTGCCAGCAGGTCAGGGATTATTAGCAATCAGCCCCAGCATTTT. It codes for CASRSGIISNQPQHF. This chain links TRBV27 with TRBJ1-5; possibly TRBD1 for D (5 bases). The CDR3 has 15 amino acids. Per the germline V gene, CDR1 is MNHEY and CDR2 is SMNVEV (reference sequence). V shed 6 bases and J shed 0 bases, with 12 bases lying between them.

The rearrangement uses TRBV29-1 and TRBJ1-3; 7 bases match TRBD1. CDR1 is SQVTM and CDR2 is ANQGSEA in the germline V gene. V lost 5 bases, J lost 1 base, and 8 bases stayed unmatched. The CDR3 is 15 amino acids. The CDR3 nucleotides are TGCAGCGTTACCGGGACAGAGGTATCTGGAAACACCATATATTTT. It translates to CSVTGTEVSGNTIYF.

This chain connects TRBV19 to TRBJ2-4; D unclear. V lost 6 bases and J 0 bases, leaving 12 bases between the germline ends. The V gene's germline CDR1 is LNHDA and CDR2 SQIVND (reference sequence). The CDR3 extends over 15 amino acids. The CDR3 is CASSLLVLAKNIQYF. The DNA of the CDR3 is TGTGCCAGTAGCCTCCTGGTATTAGCCAAAAACATTCAGTACTTC.